Sequencing of this TCR beta chain was carried out in a study of T cells expressing NK-cell markers. Study information: The TCR beta repertoires originated in sorted CD3+CD56+NKG2C+, CD3+CD56+NKG2C- and CD3+CD56-NKG2C+ T cells.

There are 16 residues in the CDR3. The V gene's germline CDR1 is DFQATT and CDR2 SNEGSKA (reference sequence). Study-level results: Dominant NKG2C+ clonotypes made up roughly 1.0-7.5% of CD8+ T cells in several donors. It is unclear if expanded NKG2C-expressing clones target HCMV antigens.

Beta-chain TCR cDNA was generated via 5'RACE template switching with UMIs. TCRdb reprocessed the 5' RACE reads and stores each CDR3 protein as one record, lacking DNA. In total, the table holds about 550,000 distinct CDR3 sequences. To note about this clonotype: The target antigen is unknown.

The clonotype originates from a young man in good health. Input material: blood T cells: a sorted CD56 or NKG2C T cell subset, CD4+ or CD8+ T cells, or bulk PBMC T cells (not recorded which). This chain uses TRBV20-1 with TRBJ2-1. Here the CDR3 reads CSARSLALHSYNEQFF.